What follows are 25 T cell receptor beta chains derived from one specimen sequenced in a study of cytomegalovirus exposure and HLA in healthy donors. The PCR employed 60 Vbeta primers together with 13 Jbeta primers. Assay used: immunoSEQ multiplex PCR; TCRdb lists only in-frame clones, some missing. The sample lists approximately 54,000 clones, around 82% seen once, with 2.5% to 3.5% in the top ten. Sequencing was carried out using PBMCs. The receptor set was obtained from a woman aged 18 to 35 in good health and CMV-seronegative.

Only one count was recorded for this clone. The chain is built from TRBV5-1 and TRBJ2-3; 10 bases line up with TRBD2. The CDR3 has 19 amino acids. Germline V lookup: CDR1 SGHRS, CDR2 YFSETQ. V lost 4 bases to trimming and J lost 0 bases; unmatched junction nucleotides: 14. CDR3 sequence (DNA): TGCGCCAGCAGCGGCCAGGGCCTAGCGGGAGTGTGGAGCACAGATACGCAGTATTTT. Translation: CASSGQGLAGVWSTDTQYF.

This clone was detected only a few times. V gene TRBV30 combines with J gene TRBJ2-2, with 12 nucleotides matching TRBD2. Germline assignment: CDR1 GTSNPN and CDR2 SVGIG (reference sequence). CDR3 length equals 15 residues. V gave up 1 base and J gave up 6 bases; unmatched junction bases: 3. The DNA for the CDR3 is TGTGCCTGGAGTGGACTAGCGGGAGTCCCCGGGGAGCTGTTTTTT. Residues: CAWSGLAGVPGELFF.

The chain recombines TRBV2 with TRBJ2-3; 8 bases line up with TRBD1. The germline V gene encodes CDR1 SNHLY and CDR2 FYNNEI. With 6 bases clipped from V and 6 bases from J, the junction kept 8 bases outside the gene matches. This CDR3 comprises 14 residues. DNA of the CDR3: TGTGCCAGCAGGACAGGGGCGGTAAGGGATACGCAGTATTTT. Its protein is CASRTGAVRDTQYF.

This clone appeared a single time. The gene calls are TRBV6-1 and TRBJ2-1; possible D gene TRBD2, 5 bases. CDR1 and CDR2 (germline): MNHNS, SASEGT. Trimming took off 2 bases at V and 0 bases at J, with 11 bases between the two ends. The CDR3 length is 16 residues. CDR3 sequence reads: CASSEKVSASYNEQFF. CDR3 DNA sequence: TGTGCCAGCAGTGAAAAGGTTAGCGCCTCCTACAATGAGCAGTTCTTC.

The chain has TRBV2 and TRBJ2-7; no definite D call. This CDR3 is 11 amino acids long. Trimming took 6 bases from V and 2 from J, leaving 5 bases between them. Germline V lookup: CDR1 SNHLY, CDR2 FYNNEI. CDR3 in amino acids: CASRAPYEQYF. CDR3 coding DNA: TGTGCCAGCAGAGCTCCCTACGAGCAGTACTTC.

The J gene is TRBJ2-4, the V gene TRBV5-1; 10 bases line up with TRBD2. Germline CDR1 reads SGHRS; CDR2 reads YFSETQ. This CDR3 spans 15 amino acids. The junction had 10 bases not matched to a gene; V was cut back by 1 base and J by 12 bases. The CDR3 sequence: CASSLRGLAGVGQYF. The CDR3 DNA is TGCGCCAGCAGCTTGAGAGGGCTAGCGGGAGTCGGTCAGTACTTC.

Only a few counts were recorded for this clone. The CDR3 loop reads CASSPGTSGWETQYF. The CDR3 DNA is TGTGCCAGCAGCCCTGGGACTAGCGGGTGGGAGACCCAGTACTTC. The chain has TRBV5-4 and TRBJ2-5; 12 bases align to TRBD2. The CDR3 consists of 15 residues. Germline CDR1 is SGHNT and CDR2 is YYREEE (reference sequence). The ends lost 4 bases at V and 5 bases at J; junction bases unmatched: 6.

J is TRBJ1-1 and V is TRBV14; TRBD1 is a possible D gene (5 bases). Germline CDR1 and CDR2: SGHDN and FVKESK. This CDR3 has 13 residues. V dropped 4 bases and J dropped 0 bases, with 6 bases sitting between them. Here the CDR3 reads CASSLTVNTEAFF. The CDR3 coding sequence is TGTGCCAGCAGCCTGACAGTGAACACTGAAGCTTTCTTT.

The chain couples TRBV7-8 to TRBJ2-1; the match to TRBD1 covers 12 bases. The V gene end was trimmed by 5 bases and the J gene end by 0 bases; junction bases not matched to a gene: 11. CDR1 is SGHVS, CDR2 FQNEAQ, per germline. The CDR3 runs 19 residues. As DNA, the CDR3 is TGTGCCAGCAGCGGAGGGACAGGGGGCAGCGGGAGCTCCTACAATGAGCAGTTCTTC. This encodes CASSGGTGGSGSSYNEQFF.

The DNA for the CDR3 is TGTGCCAGCAGCAGTGGCGAGCAGTACTTC. Its translation: CASSSGEQYF. V usage is TRBV6-6 and J usage is TRBJ2-7; no reliable D call. Germline CDR1 MNHNY, CDR2 SVGAGI (reference sequence). The CDR3 length is 10 residues. Trimming shortened V by 6 bases and J by 6 bases, and 6 bases separated the two germline ends.

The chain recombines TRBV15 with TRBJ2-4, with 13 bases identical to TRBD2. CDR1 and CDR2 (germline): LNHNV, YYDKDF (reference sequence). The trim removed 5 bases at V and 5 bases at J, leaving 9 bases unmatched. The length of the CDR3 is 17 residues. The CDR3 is CATSVLLAGGPQNIQYF. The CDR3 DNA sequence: TGTGCCACCAGCGTACTACTAGCGGGAGGGCCTCAAAACATTCAGTACTTC.

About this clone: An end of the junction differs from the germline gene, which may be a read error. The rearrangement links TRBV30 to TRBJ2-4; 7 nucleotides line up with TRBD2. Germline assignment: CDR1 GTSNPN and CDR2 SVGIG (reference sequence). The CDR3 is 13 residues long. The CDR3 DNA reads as TGTGCCGGGGGGAGGGGTCCCAAAAACAGTCAGTACTTC. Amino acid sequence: CAGGRGPKNSQYF.

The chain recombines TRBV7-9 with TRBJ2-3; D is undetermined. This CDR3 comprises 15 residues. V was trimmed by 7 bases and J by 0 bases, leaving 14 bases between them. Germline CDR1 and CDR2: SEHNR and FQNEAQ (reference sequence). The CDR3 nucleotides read TGTGCCAGCACCCCTGGTATGCAGAGCACAGATACGCAGTATTTT. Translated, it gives CASTPGMQSTDTQYF.

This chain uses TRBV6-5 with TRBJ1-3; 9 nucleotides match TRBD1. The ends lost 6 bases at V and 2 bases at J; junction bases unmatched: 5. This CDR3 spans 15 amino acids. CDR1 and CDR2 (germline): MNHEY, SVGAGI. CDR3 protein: CASSPDRGAGNTIYF. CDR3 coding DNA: TGTGCCAGCAGCCCGGACAGGGGAGCTGGAAACACCATATATTTT.

The CDR3 loop reads CASKSRDWNTEAFF. The CDR3 region has the DNA TGTGCCAGCAAATCGAGGGACTGGAACACTGAAGCTTTCTTT. V gene TRBV28 combines with J gene TRBJ1-1; weak D call: TRBD1 (5 bases). The CDR3 is 14 amino acids. V shed 7 bases and J shed 1 base, with 13 bases lying between them. The V gene's germline CDR1 is MDHEN and CDR2 SYDVKM. The full variable domain, completed using reference TRBV28 and TRBJ1-1, is DVKVTQSSRYLVKRTGEKVFLECVQDMDHENMFWYRQDPGLGLRLIYFSYDVKMKEKGDIPEGYSVSREKKERFSLILESASTNQTSMYLCASKSRDWNTEAFFGQGTRLTVV.

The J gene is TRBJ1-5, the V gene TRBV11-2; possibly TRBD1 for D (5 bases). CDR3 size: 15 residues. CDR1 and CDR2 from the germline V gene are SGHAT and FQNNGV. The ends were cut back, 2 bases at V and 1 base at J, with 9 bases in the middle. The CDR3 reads CASSLFRGSNQPQHF. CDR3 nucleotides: TGTGCCAGCAGCTTATTCCGGGGGAGCAATCAGCCCCAGCATTTT.

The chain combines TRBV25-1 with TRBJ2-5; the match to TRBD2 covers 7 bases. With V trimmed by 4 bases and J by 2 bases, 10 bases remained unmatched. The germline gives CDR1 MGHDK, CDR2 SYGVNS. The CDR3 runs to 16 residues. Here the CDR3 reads CASSGRRGRAQETQYF. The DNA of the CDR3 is TGTGCCAGCAGTGGTCGGCGGGGGAGGGCTCAAGAGACCCAGTACTTC.

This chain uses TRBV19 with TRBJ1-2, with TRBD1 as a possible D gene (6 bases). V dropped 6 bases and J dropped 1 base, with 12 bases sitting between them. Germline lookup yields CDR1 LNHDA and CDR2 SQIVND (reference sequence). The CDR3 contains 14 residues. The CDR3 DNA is TGTGCCAGTAGGGATACAGGGAATAACTATGGCTACACCTTC. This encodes CASRDTGNNYGYTF.

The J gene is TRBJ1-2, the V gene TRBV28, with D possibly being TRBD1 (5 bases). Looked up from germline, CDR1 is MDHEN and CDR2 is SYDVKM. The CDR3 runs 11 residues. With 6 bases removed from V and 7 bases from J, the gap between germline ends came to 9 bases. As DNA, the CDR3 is TGTGCCAGCAGCCAGGGCTTTGGCTACACCTTC. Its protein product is CASSQGFGYTF.

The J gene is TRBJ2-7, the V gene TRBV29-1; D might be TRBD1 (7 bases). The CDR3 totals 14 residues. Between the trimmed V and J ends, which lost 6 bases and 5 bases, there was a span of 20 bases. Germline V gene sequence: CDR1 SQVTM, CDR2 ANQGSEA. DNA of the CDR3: TGCAGCGTGGGGGAGCAGGGGGGCAAGGACGAGCAGTACTTC. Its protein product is CSVGEQGGKDEQYF.

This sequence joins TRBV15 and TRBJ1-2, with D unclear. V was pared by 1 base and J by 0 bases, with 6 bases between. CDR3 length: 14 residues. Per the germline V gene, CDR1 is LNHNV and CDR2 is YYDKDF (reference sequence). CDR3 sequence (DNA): TGTGCCACCAGCAGAGGTTCCACTAACTATGGCTACACCTTC. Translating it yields CATSRGSTNYGYTF.

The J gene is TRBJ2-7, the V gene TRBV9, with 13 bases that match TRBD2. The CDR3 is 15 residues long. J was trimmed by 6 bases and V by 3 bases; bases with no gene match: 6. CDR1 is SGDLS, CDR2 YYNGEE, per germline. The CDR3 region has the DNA TGTGCCAGCAGCGGAGGACTAGCGGGAGTGCTCGAGCAGTACTTC. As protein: CASSGGLAGVLEQYF.

The CDR3, as DNA: TGTGCCAGCAGCTCTGTTGGGGGGTTGAACACTGAAGCTTTCTTT. Its translation: CASSSVGGLNTEAFF. The J gene is TRBJ1-1, the V gene TRBV5-6; TRBD1 might be the D (5 bases). Germline V gives CDR1 SGHDT, CDR2 YYEEEE. The CDR3 length is 15 residues. The V and J ends lost 3 bases and 0 bases respectively, with 12 bases between them.

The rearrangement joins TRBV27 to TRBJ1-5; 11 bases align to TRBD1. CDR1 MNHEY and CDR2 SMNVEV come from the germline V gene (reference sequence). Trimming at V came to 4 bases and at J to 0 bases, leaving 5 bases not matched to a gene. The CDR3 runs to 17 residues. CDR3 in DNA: TGTGCCAGCAGTTCGGGACAGGGGGTTTTTAGCAATCAGCCCCAGCATTTT. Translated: CASSSGQGVFSNQPQHF.

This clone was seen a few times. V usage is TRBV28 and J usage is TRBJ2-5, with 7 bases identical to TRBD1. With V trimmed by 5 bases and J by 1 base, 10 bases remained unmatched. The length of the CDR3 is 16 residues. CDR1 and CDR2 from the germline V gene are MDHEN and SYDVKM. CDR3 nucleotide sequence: TGTGCCAGCAGTGGCAGGGACAGTGGCCCCCAAGAGACCCAGTACTTC. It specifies CASSGRDSGPQETQYF.